This T cell receptor (beta chain) is drawn from a study of blood T cell repertoires in COVID-19. Study context: COVID-19 samples from acute and convalescent phases originated in the United States, Italy and Spain. Nucleic acid was either cDNA or gDNA, and it came from T cells, B-cell-depleted T cells, or PBMCs.

The repertoire was sequenced with immunoSEQ multiplex PCR; TCRdb's copy has only in-frame clones and lacks some. The profile shows 270,000 or so clones, 85% of them singletons. Trimming removed 6 bases from V and 3 bases from J; junction bases left unmatched: 4. The CDR3 covers 13 residues. The germline gives CDR1 ENHRY, CDR2 SYGVKD. The rearrangement links TRBV10-3 to TRBJ1-2, with 7 bases fitting TRBD1. The sample consisted of PBMCs or T cells enriched from blood (not recorded which). The receptor comes from a woman between 45 and 65 years old who had been exposed to COVID-19. DNA for the CDR3: TGTGCCATCAGCTTCGGGACAGACTATGGCTACACCTTC. Translating gives CAISFGTDYGYTF.